This is a list of T cell receptor beta chains from one sample in a study of cytomegalovirus exposure and HLA in healthy donors. TCRdb's copy holds only in-frame clones and misses some; the assay was immunoSEQ multiplex PCR. The sample yields about 120,000 clones, roughly four fifths seen once. The sequenced sample consisted of PBMCs. These receptors originate from a man aged 35-49 years in good health and CMV-seronegative. Both conserved end residues are part of each CDR3. The D gene is left open where the match is weak. Not all rows give a size; the values are once, few, many and, for expanded clones, a class.

D gene	V gene	J gene	clone size	CDR3 DNA	CDR3 protein
-	TRBV13	TRBJ1-1	-	TGTGCCAGCAGCTTAGCTCCAGGGTACACTGAAGCTTTCTTT	CASSLAPGYTEAFF
-	TRBV7-2	TRBJ2-4	few	TGTGCCAGCAGCTTAGGCGAGGGAAACATTCAGTACTTC	CASSLGEGNIQYF
TRBD1	TRBV11-2	TRBJ2-1	-	TGTGCCAGCAGCCCAGAAATAGGGGGCGTGGGTTTTCCTGAGCAGTTCTTC	CASSPEIGGVGFPEQFF
TRBD1	TRBV7-2	TRBJ1-2	once	TGTGCCAGCAGCTTTGACAGGGATTATGGCTACACCTTC	CASSFDRDYGYTF
-	TRBV2	TRBJ2-7	-	TGTGCCAGCAGTCCTCAGCGACAGCAGTACTTC	CASSPQRQQYF
-	TRBV2	TRBJ1-2	-	TGTGCCAGCAGCCCGGACAGCCTCTATGGCTACACCTTC	CASSPDSLYGYTF
-	TRBV19	TRBJ2-7	-	TGTGCCCTCGAGGGCCTGCCCTACGAGCAGTACTTC	CALEGLPYEQYF
-	TRBV28	TRBJ2-5	-	TGTGCCAGCAGTTTATCCGCCTTCGGTCAAGAGACCCAGTACTTC	CASSLSAFGQETQYF
-	TRBV27	TRBJ2-3	-	TGTGCCAGCGTTAAAGCGGGCAACACAGATACGCAGTATTTT	CASVKAGNTDTQYF
-	TRBV5-4	TRBJ1-3	-	TGTGCCAGCAGCTTGTTCCAGGGCGCTGGAAACACCATATATTTT	CASSLFQGAGNTIYF
TRBD1	TRBV5-6	TRBJ1-6	-	TGTGCCAGCAGCAGACAGGGTGGAAATTCACCCCTCCACTTT	CASSRQGGNSPLHF
-	TRBV9	TRBJ2-7	-	TGTGCCAGCAGCGTAGCTACGGGTAGCGACGAGCAGTACTTC	CASSVATGSDEQYF
TRBD1	TRBV4-1	TRBJ2-7	-	TGCGCCAGCAGCCAAGATTGGACAGGGGGCGTCTCCTACGAGCAGTACTTC	CASSQDWTGGVSYEQYF
TRBD2	TRBV27	TRBJ2-4	-	TGTGCCAGCAGCCTCACTCAGGGCGGGGGCATTCAGTACTTC	CASSLTQGGGIQYF
-	TRBV30	TRBJ2-7	-	TGTGCCTGGGAAAACAGTGGTCTCTTCGAGCAGTACTTC	CAWENSGLFEQYF
-	TRBV7-8	TRBJ1-6	-	TGTGCCAGCAGCTTTTCACGGAGCTCCTATAATTCACCCCTCCACTTT	CASSFSRSSYNSPLHF
TRBD1	TRBV19	TRBJ2-6	-	TGTGCCAGTAGTTCCAACAGGGGCTCTGGGGCCAACGTCCTGACTTTC	CASSSNRGSGANVLTF
-	TRBV2	TRBJ1-1	few	TGTGCCAGCAGCAGCCAGGGGAACACTGAAGCTTTCTTT	CASSSQGNTEAFF
TRBD2	TRBV27	TRBJ2-7	-	TGTGCCAGCAGTACGACTAGCGGGAGATTGTACGAGCAGTACTTC	CASSTTSGRLYEQYF
TRBD2	TRBV19	TRBJ2-3	-	TGTGCCAGTAGCCCGTGGGGACTAGCGGGAGGGCCGTTGGCAGATACGCAGTATTTT	CASSPWGLAGGPLADTQYF
-	TRBV7-9	TRBJ2-7	once	TGTGCCATAACAGATCACGAGCAGTACTTC	CAITDHEQYF
-	TRBV7-9	TRBJ1-3	few	TGTGCCAGCAGTCCGGGGGACTTCTCTGGAAACACCATATATTTT	CASSPGDFSGNTIYF
TRBD1	TRBV10-3	TRBJ2-4	-	TGTGCCATCAGCCCCGGGACAGGGAACCTAGCCAAAAACAGTCAGTACTTC	CAISPGTGNLAKNSQYF
TRBD2	TRBV27	TRBJ2-3	-	TGTGCCAGCAGTTCATCCCTCCGGGGGGTTCCCCCAGATACGCAGTATTTT	CASSSSLRGVPPDTQYF
TRBD1	TRBV7-2	TRBJ2-2	-	TGTGCCAGCAGCTTAAGGACAGGGGGCGGAGGCGGGGAGCTGTTTTTT	CASSLRTGGGGGELFF
TRBD2	TRBV4-2	TRBJ2-7	-	TGTGCCAGCAGCCAAGTGGCTAGCGGCACCTACGAGCAGTACTTC	CASSQVASGTYEQYF
TRBD1	TRBV28	TRBJ2-7	-	TGTGCCAGCAGTTCTATCTGGGGACAGGGTGCCCACGAGCAGTACTTC	CASSSIWGQGAHEQYF
TRBD1	TRBV13	TRBJ2-2	-	TGTGCCAGCAGCTTAGGACAGGGGACCGGGGAGCTGTTTTTT	CASSLGQGTGELFF
-	TRBV19	TRBJ2-1	-	TGTGCCAGTAGTACGACAGGGAGGAATGAGCAGTTCTTC	CASSTTGRNEQFF
TRBD1	TRBV25-1	TRBJ1-2	-	TGTGCCAGCAGCTCGACAGGGGGCTATGGCTACACCTTC	CASSSTGGYGYTF
TRBD2	TRBV7-2	TRBJ2-2	-	TGTGCCAGCAGCTTCCGGACTAGCGGGATTACCGGGGAGCTGTTTTTT	CASSFRTSGITGELFF
TRBD1	TRBV29-1	TRBJ1-2	-	TGCAGCGTTGCCACCGGGACAGGGGTCTATGGCTACACCTTC	CSVATGTGVYGYTF
-	TRBV7-2	TRBJ2-3	-	TGTGCCAGCAGACTCACGGAAGCGGATACGCAGTATTTT	CASRLTEADTQYF